This T cell receptor (beta chain) was recovered during a study of blood T cell repertoires in COVID-19 (TCRdb year 2020). Study-level background: Samples covering the acute and convalescent phases of COVID-19 were provided by collaborators in the United States, Italy and Spain. The material from the prospective study consisted of cDNA or gDNA derived from T cells, B-cell-depleted T cells, or PBMCs. Deeply sampled blood TCRbeta repertoires from subjects exposed to, actively infected with, or recovered from COVID-19 were included in the dataset. A freely available public database, intended as a resource for researchers studying the immune response to SARS-CoV-2, is where the repertoires were released. The samples were drawn from two sources: the first 160 participants of the ongoing ImmuneRACE study, and 950 to 1,500 subjects contributed by 6 global collaborators. A de-identified subject ID, COVID-19 status, age in years and sex were almost always included in the sample metadata. Where available, HLA class I and class II types were taken from metadata supplied by the sample provider and were not determined by assay-based typing. What the study reported, not specific to this receptor: The quantity of clinical and demographic metadata differed by source and by participant and was supplied without curation.

This clone was seen once. Its binding antigen is unknown. Per-base qualities were not stored, and no clone one base away is much larger. In Seattle, one collaborating source enrolled patients while the infection was active and tracked those patients longitudinally over the course of disease. Each collaborating institution followed its own protocols to collect whole blood in K2EDTA tubes. For TCRbeta analysis, collaborators shipped samples in one of three forms: frozen whole blood, isolated PBMCs, or DNA extracted from either of those sample types. The immunoSEQ Assay, a bias-controlled multiplex PCR, was used to amplify TCRbeta CDR3 regions from genomic DNA. As for how the authors treated the data: Nucleated cell counts per sample were estimated from amplification of reference gene primers within the assay. To quantify the absolute abundance of each unique TCRbeta CDR3 rearrangement, sequence reads were collapsed and filtered. Productive Simpson clonality was computed per sample as the square root of Simpson's diversity index over productive rearrangements. The immuneACCESS repertoire file appears here via TCRdb, limited to in-frame rearrangements. These files lack a portion of the clones; in checked studies, under half of the deficit traces to unresolved V genes, and the cause of the others is not known. V, J and clone size reflect that table, while D and trimming were determined from the DNA. For this sample the table gives around 23,000 clones, of which under 85% were detected only once. The top ten clones comprise approximately 7% of the sample.

The CDR3 spans 15 residues, from the cysteine through the phenylalanine. CDR3 DNA only is kept here, 45 bases in frame from base 1. The germline V and J ends show losses of 6 bases and 7 bases respectively, and no gene match explains 9 bases of the junction. CDR1 SNHLY and CDR2 FYNNEI were looked up in the germline V gene. The sequenced material came from peripheral blood. The chain was built from TRBV2 and TRBJ2-7; 13 junctional bases match TRBD2. The TCR originated in a man aged 45-65 years with COVID-19, enrolled during active disease. The CDR3 region: CASRYTSGGAREQYF. The sequenced DNA is TGTGCCAGCAGATATACTAGCGGGGGGGCTCGGGAGCAGTACTTC.